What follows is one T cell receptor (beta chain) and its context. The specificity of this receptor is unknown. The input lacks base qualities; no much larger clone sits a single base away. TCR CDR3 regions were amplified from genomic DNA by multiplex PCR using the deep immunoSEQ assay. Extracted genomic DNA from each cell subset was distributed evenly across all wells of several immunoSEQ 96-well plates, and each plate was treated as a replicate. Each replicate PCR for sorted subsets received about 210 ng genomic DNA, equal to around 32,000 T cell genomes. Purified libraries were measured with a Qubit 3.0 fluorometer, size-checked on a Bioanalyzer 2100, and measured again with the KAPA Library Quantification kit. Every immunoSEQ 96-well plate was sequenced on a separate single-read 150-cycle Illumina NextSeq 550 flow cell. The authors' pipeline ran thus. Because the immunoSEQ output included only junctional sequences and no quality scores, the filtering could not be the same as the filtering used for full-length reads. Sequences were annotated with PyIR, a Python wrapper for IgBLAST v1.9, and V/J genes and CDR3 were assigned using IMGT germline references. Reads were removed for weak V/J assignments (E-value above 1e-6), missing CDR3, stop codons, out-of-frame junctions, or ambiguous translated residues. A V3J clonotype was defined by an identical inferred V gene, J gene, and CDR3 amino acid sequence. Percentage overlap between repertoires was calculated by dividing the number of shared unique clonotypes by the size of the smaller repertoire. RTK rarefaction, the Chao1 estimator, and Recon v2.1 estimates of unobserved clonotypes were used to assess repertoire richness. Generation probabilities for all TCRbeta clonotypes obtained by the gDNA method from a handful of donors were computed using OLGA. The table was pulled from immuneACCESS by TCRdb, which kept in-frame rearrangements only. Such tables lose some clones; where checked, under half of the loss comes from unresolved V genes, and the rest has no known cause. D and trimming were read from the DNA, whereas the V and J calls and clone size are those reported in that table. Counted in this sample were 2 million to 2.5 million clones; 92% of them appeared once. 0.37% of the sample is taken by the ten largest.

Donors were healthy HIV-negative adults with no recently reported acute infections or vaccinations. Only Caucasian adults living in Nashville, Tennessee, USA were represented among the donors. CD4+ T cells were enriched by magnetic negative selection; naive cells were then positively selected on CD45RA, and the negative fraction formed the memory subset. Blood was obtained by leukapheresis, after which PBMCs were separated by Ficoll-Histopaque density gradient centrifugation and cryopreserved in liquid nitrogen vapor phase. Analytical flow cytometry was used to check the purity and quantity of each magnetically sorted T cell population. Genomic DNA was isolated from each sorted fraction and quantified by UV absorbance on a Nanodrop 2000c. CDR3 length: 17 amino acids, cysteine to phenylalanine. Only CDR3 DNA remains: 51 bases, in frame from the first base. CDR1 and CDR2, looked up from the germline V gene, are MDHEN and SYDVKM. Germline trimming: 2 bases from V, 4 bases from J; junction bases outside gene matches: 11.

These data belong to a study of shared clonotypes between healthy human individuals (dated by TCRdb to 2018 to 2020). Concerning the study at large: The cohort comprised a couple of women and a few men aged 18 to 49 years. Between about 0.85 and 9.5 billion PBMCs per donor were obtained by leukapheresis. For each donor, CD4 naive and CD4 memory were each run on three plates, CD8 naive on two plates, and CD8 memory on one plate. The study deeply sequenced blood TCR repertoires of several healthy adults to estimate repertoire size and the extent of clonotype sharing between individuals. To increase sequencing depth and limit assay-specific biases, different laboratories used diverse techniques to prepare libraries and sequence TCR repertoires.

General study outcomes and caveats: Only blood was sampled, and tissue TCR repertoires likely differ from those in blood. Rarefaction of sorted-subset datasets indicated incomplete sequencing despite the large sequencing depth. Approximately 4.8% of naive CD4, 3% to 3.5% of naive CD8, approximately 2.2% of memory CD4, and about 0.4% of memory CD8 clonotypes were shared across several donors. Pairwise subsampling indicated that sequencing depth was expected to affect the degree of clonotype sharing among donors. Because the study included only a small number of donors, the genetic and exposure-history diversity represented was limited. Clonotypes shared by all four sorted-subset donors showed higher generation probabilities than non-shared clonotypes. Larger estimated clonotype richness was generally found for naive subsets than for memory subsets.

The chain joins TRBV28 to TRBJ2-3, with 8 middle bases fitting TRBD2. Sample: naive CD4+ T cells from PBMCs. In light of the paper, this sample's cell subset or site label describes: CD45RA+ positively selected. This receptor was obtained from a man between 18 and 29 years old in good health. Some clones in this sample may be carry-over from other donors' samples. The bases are TGTGCCAGCAGTTTACAGCGGGAGATGCAGTGGGCAGATACGCAGTATTTT. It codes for CASSLQREMQWADTQYF.